This is a list of T cell receptor beta chains from one sample in a study of T cell repertoires in cytomegalovirus infection. One entry per CDR3 protein, called by TCRdb with MiXCR from the reads. The table records about 400,000 distinct CDR3 sequences, around a sixth of them present only once. Source material: PBMCs. The receptors derive from a human donor in good health (CMV status not recorded). Some clones in this sample may be carry-over from other donors' samples. Both conserved end residues are part of each CDR3. The order of the fields is D gene, J gene, clone size, V gene, CDR3 protein, CDR3 DNA. D genes are given only for firm matches. The size field is filled for only some rows; it gives once, few, many or a size class.

>TRBD2|TRBJ2-1|.|TRBV3-1
CASSQGGVGEQFF
TGTGCCAGCAGCCAGGGAGGGGTTGGTGAGCAGTTCTTC
>TRBD2|TRBJ2-7|.|TRBV20-1
CSASPAGGFSYEQYF
TGCAGTGCTTCCCCCGCGGGAGGCTTCTCCTACGAGCAGTACTTC
>.|TRBJ1-4|.|TRBV7-9
CASSLREDNEKLFF
TGTGCCAGCAGCTTAAGAGAAGATAATGAAAAACTGTTTTTT
>.|TRBJ1-2|.|TRBV28
CASMGGWETYGYTF
TGTGCCAGCATGGGGGGTTGGGAAACCTATGGCTACACCTTC
>.|TRBJ2-3|many|TRBV7-7
CASSPIMPGLSTDTQYF
TGTGCCAGCAGCCCCATCATGCCCGGACTGTCCACAGATACGCAGTATTTT
>.|TRBJ1-5|.|TRBV6-7
CARPLGNYSNQPQHF
TGTGCCAGACCCCTCGGGAATTATAGCAATCAGCCCCAGCATTTT
>TRBD1|TRBJ2-5|.|TRBV6-1
CASSQNRGTQETQYF
TGTGCCAGCAGTCAGAACAGGGGAACCCAAGAGACCCAGTACTTC
>.|TRBJ2-7|.|TRBV11-2
CASSHSTYGTSYF
TGTGCCAGCAGCCACTCCACGTACGGGACTTCCTACTTC
>TRBD1|TRBJ1-6|.|TRBV5-1
CASSLGDSLSNSPLHF
TGCGCCAGCAGCTTGGGGGACAGCTTATCCAATTCACCCCTCCACTTT
>TRBD2|TRBJ2-5|.|TRBV18
CASSPLHSGSDKETQYF
TGTGCCAGCTCACCATTGCATAGCGGGAGCGATAAAGAGACCCAGTACTTC
>.|TRBJ2-7|.|TRBV7-9
CASSFRGREQYF
TGTGCCAGCAGCTTTAGAGGTCGCGAGCAGTACTTC
>TRBD2|TRBJ2-3|many|TRBV7-2
CASSFRRGGADTQYF
TGTGCCAGCAGCTTCCGGCGGGGGGGCGCAGATACGCAGTATTTT
>.|TRBJ1-5|.|TRBV12-3/TRBV12-4
CASSSPDLRGQPQHF
TGTGCCAGCAGTTCCCCGGACCTTAGGGGTCAGCCCCAGCATTTT
>.|TRBJ2-7|.|TRBV27
CASSPRPGSEVDEQYF
TGTGCCAGCAGTCCGCGCCCAGGGAGCGAGGTAGACGAGCAGTACTTC
>.|TRBJ1-1|.|TRBV4-1
CASSSPARQPLEAFF
TGCGCCAGCAGCTCCCCCGCGAGGCAGCCCCTTGAAGCTTTCTTT
>TRBD2|TRBJ2-5|few|TRBV20-1
CSAASGLVAQETQYF
TGCAGTGCGGCTAGCGGGCTAGTGGCGCAAGAGACCCAGTACTTC
>.|TRBJ1-5|.|TRBV19
CASSRVWSNQPQHF
TGTGCCAGTAGTAGAGTGTGGAGCAATCAGCCCCAGCATTTT
>TRBD1|TRBJ2-5|.|TRBV6-2/TRBV6-3
CASSFGTAHHF
TGTGCCAGCAGTTTCGGGACAGCCCATCACTTC
>.|TRBJ1-5|.|TRBV19
CASRRRGPNQPQHF
TGTGCCAGTCGCCGCAGGGGCCCCAATCAGCCCCAGCATTTT
>.|TRBJ1-6|.|TRBV10-3
CAISESGRQGDSPLHF
TGTGCCATCAGTGAGTCTGGTCGGCAGGGTGACTCACCCCTCCACTTT
>.|TRBJ1-5|.|TRBV10-3
CAIRQGVNQPQHF
TGTGCCATCAGACAGGGAGTAAATCAGCCCCAGCATTTT
>.|TRBJ2-3|many|TRBV7-2
CASSYRPVSDTQYF
TGTGCCAGCAGCTATAGACCAGTTTCGGATACGCAGTATTTT
>TRBD2|TRBJ2-3|many|TRBV6-1
CASSDASGGRDTQYF
TGTGCCAGCAGTGATGCCAGCGGGGGGAGGGATACGCAGTATTTT
>TRBD2|TRBJ2-1|.|TRBV7-2
CASSPLAGYYNEQFF
TGTGCCAGCAGTCCTCTAGCGGGGTACTACAATGAGCAGTTCTTC
>.|TRBJ2-1|.|TRBV6-2/TRBV6-3
CASSYGTSPYNEQFF
TGTGCCAGCAGTTACGGTACTAGCCCCTACAATGAGCAGTTCTTC
>.|TRBJ1-5|few|TRBV20-1
CSAGELYSNQPQHF
TGCAGTGCCGGGGAACTTTATAGCAATCAGCCCCAGCATTTT
>.|TRBJ1-6|few|TRBV6-6
CASSYRGKNSPLHF
TGTGCCAGCAGTTACAGGGGAAAAAATTCACCCCTCCACTTT
>.|TRBJ2-5|.|TRBV5-1
CASSLATVRDTVRETQYF
TGCGCCAGCAGCTTGGCAACCGTCCGGGACACGGTTCGGGAGACCCAGTACTTC
>TRBD1|TRBJ2-7|.|TRBV7-9
CASSFRDRGIYEQYF
TGTGCCAGCAGCTTTCGGGACAGGGGGATCTACGAGCAGTACTTC
>.|TRBJ1-2|.|TRBV20-1
CSASEQGDNYGYTF
TGCAGTGCTAGTGAACAGGGCGATAACTATGGCTACACCTTC
>TRBD1|TRBJ1-6|.|TRBV7-6
CASSQGVNNSPLHF
TGTGCCAGCAGCCAGGGGGTCAATAATTCACCCCTCCACTTT
>.|TRBJ1-6|.|TRBV7-6
CASSLVWGQNSPLHF
TGTGCCAGCAGCTTAGTCTGGGGTCAGAATTCACCCCTCCACTTT
>.|TRBJ1-4|.|TRBV4-2
CASTQFEGKEKLFF
TGTGCCAGCACCCAGTTTGAGGGGAAGGAAAAACTGTTTTTT